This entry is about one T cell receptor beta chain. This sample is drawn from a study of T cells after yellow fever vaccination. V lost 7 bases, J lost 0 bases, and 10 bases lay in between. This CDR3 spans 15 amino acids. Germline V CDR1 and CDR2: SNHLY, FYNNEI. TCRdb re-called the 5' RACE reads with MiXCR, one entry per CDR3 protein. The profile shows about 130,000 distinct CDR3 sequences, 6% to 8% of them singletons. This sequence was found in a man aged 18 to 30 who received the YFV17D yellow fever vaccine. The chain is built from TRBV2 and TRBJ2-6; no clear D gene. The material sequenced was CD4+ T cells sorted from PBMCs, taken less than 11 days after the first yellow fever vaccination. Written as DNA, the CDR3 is TGTGCCAGCAACCCGGTCCCCTCTGGGGCCAACGTCCTGACTTTC. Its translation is CASNPVPSGANVLTF.